What follows are 29 T cell receptor beta chains derived from one specimen sequenced in a study of blood T cell repertoires in COVID-19. The assay was immunoSEQ multiplex PCR, and TCRdb's table has in-frame clones only and misses some. Among 250,000 to 300,000 clones, around 81% were seen once, and the ten largest hold about 3.5%. Sequencing was performed on PBMCs or T cells enriched from blood (not recorded which). The receptors derive from a man aged 50-59 years who had recovered from COVID-19.

V is TRBV30 and J is TRBJ1-4; TRBD1 aligns across 7 bases. Germline CDR1 and CDR2: GTSNPN and SVGIG (reference sequence). The junction had 17 bases not matched to a gene; V was cut back by 8 bases and J by 5 bases. This CDR3 contains 16 residues. CDR3 in amino acids: CASLPGQIGPNEKLFF. CDR3 nucleotide sequence: TGTGCCAGTTTACCGGGACAGATCGGCCCAAATGAAAAACTGTTTTTT.

The V gene is TRBV11-2, the J gene TRBJ1-2, with TRBD1 identical over 8 bases. The V gene end was trimmed by 2 bases and the J gene end by 4 bases; junction bases not matched to a gene: 18. This CDR3 region has 19 residues. Germline V gene lookup returns CDR1 SGHAT and CDR2 FQNNGV. CDR3 sequence (DNA): TGTGCCAGCAGCTTACTCGGTCAGCCTTTGACAGGGGCCTTCTATGGCTACACCTTC. This sequence encodes CASSLLGQPLTGAFYGYTF.

This rearrangement joins TRBV7-2 to TRBJ2-7; D remains ambiguous. Germline assignment: CDR1 SGHTA and CDR2 FQGNSA. The CDR3 spans 12 residues. Trimming removed 5 bases at V and 5 bases at J, with 10 bases between. This CDR3 is CASSPNFHEQYF. Written as DNA, the CDR3 is TGTGCCAGCAGCCCAAACTTCCACGAGCAGTACTTC. The variable domain in full, with the rest retrieved from reference TRBV7-2 and TRBJ2-7, is GAGVSQSPSNKVTEKGKDVELRCDPISGHTALYWYRQSLGQGLEFLIYFQGNSAPDKSGLPSDRFSAERTGGSVSTLTIQRTQQEDSAVYLCASSPNFHEQYFGPGTRLTVT.

The chain has TRBV14 and TRBJ1-6; the D is unclear. Trimming shortened V by 0 bases and J by 10 bases, and 7 bases separated the two germline ends. Germline CDR1 and CDR2: SGHDN and FVKESK. The CDR3 runs 13 residues. The CDR3 is CASSQDVASPLHF. CDR3 DNA sequence: TGTGCCAGCAGCCAAGACGTAGCCTCACCCCTCCACTTT.

The chain has TRBV10-3 and TRBJ2-1, with D possibly being TRBD1 (6 bases). The CDR3 runs to 14 residues. Trimming took off 6 bases at V and 5 bases at J, with 14 bases between the two ends. In germline, CDR1 is ENHRY, CDR2 SYGVKD. The CDR3 DNA reads as TGTGCCATCAGCCGGACAGAAAGTAACAATGAGCAGTTCTTC. It translates to CAISRTESNNEQFF.

This clone was seen more than once but under ten times. This chain links TRBV2 with TRBJ2-7; D remains unclear. Per the germline V gene, CDR1 is SNHLY and CDR2 is FYNNEI. The CDR3 totals 12 residues. Trimming removed 4 bases from V and 5 bases from J, with 9 bases in between. CDR3 protein: CASSVQINEQYF. In DNA form, the CDR3 reads TGTGCCAGCAGTGTGCAGATTAACGAGCAGTACTTC.

This chain connects TRBV4-3 to TRBJ2-4; 8 positions agree with TRBD2. Germline V lookup: CDR1 LGHNA, CDR2 YSLEER. The CDR3 length is 15 residues. The ends lost 1 base at V and 6 bases at J; junction bases unmatched: 5. CDR3 in amino acids: CASSQVPGGVNIQYF. Written as DNA, the CDR3 is TGCGCCAGCAGCCAAGTCCCGGGAGGGGTAAACATTCAGTACTTC.

The J gene is TRBJ1-1, the V gene TRBV28, with D unresolved. There are 14 residues in the CDR3. Trimming took 5 bases from V and 3 from J, leaving 13 bases between them. The germline V gene encodes CDR1 MDHEN and CDR2 SYDVKM. The CDR3 DNA follows: TGTGCCAGCAGTAGATACAATGAGGACACTGAAGCTTTCTTT. As protein: CASSRYNEDTEAFF.

The chain carries TRBV19 and TRBJ1-1; 7 nucleotides line up with TRBD1. V shed 2 bases and J 5 bases; nucleotides not matched to a gene: 5. Germline lookup yields CDR1 LNHDA and CDR2 SQIVND (reference sequence). The CDR3 has 14 amino acids. This CDR3 reads CASSIIGGGTEAFF. The CDR3 region has the DNA TGTGCCAGTAGTATAATAGGGGGCGGAACTGAAGCTTTCTTT.

This chain connects TRBV14 to TRBJ2-7; TRBD1 matches 7 bases. CDR1 and CDR2 from the germline V gene are SGHDN and FVKESK. The CDR3 loop spans 16 amino acids. After removal of 2 bases from V and 1 base from J, the junction contained 8 bases not matched to a gene. The CDR3 here is CASSQNPGQPSYEQYF. The DNA of the CDR3 is TGTGCCAGCAGCCAAAATCCGGGACAGCCTTCCTACGAGCAGTACTTC.

The chain combines TRBV7-2 with TRBJ2-2; no firm D call. Germline V CDR1 and CDR2: SGHTA, FQGNSA. The CDR3 covers 14 residues. With 2 bases removed from V and 4 bases from J, the gap between germline ends came to 8 bases. The CDR3 DNA reads TGTGCCAGCAGCTTAACTCGGGTCACCGGGGAGCTGTTTTTT. Its translation: CASSLTRVTGELFF.

This clone was picked up a small number of times. The V gene is TRBV4-2, the J gene TRBJ1-2; 8 nucleotides line up with TRBD1. Trimming took 4 bases from V and 0 from J; bases not matched to a gene: 10. The CDR3 is 17 amino acids. Germline assignment: CDR1 LGHNA and CDR2 YNFKEQ. The CDR3 nucleotides read TGTGCCAGCAGCCTAGGACAGGGTCAGAAGACTAACTATGGCTACACCTTC. Its protein is CASSLGQGQKTNYGYTF.

This clone has only a few counts. The chain couples TRBV11-2 to TRBJ2-7; 8 bases fit TRBD1. Trimming cost V 3 bases and J 4 bases; bases outside gene matches: 5. Germline CDR1 and CDR2: SGHAT and FQNNGV. The CDR3 totals 14 residues. CDR3 bases: TGTGCCAGCAGCTTCAGGGGGCGGAAGTACGAGCAGTACTTC. Translated: CASSFRGRKYEQYF.

This chain uses TRBV7-2 with TRBJ2-7; 8 bases line up with TRBD1. Germline CDR1 SGHTA, CDR2 FQGNSA. This CDR3 contains 15 residues. Trimming cost V 1 base and J 5 bases; bases outside gene matches: 7. CDR3 sequence reads: CASSLGTGHTDEQYF. The CDR3 DNA reads TGTGCCAGCAGCTTAGGGACAGGGCATACCGACGAGCAGTACTTC.

J is TRBJ1-1 and V is TRBV19; D unresolved. Germline values: CDR1 LNHDA, CDR2 SQIVND (reference sequence). The V and J ends lost 5 bases and 4 bases respectively, with 17 bases between them. CDR3 length equals 15 residues. The CDR3 DNA follows: TGTGCCAGTAGTGTCCGCCGGGGAGAGGGCACTGAAGCTTTCTTT. As protein: CASSVRRGEGTEAFF.

The chain is built from TRBV7-6 and TRBJ1-6; 8 nucleotides agree with TRBD1. The V segment lost 5 bases and the J segment 7 bases; nucleotides outside the gene matches: 4. The CDR3 is 14 residues long. Germline lookup yields CDR1 SGHVS and CDR2 FNYEAQ. CDR3 nucleotides: TGTGCCAGCAGCGCGGACAGGGCAAATTCACCCCTCCACTTT. Translating gives CASSADRANSPLHF. Using reference TRBV7-6 and TRBJ1-6 for the parts outside the CDR3, the full variable domain is GAGVSQSPRYKVTKRGQDVALRCDPISGHVSLYWYRQALGQGPEFLTYFNYEAQQDKSGLPNDRFSAERPEGSISTLTIQRTEQRDSAMYRCASSADRANSPLHFGNGTRLTVT.

The chain has TRBV11-2 and TRBJ2-7; no definite D call. The CDR3 is made up of 13 amino acids. V was shortened by 0 bases and J by 0 bases, with 3 bases between the two germline ends. CDR1 is SGHAT and CDR2 is FQNNGV in the germline V gene. The CDR3 protein is CASSLDNSYEQYF. The CDR3 DNA sequence: TGTGCCAGCAGCTTAGACAACTCCTACGAGCAGTACTTC.

The CDR3 nucleotides read TGTGCCAGCAGCTTAGGAACGGGCACTGAAGCTTTCTTT. As protein: CASSLGTGTEAFF. This sequence joins TRBV11-2 and TRBJ1-1; no definite D call. Germline V lookup: CDR1 SGHAT, CDR2 FQNNGV. Trimming stripped 1 base from V and 4 bases from J, with 7 bases between. This CDR3 spans 13 amino acids.

As regards this clone: One end of the junction does not line up with germline, which may come from a read error. This rearrangement joins TRBV7-9 to TRBJ1-5; no clear D gene. Germline-derived CDR1 and CDR2 are SEHNR and FQNEAQ (reference sequence). CDR3 size: 12 residues. This CDR3 reads CASTLGSQPQHF. The CDR3 DNA reads as TGTGCCAGCACCTTAGGGAGTCAGCCCCAGCATTTT.

This clone showed up just a few times. The chain employs TRBV28 and TRBJ1-3; D ambiguous. V was clipped by 8 bases and J by 6 bases, with 8 bases between them. CDR3 length: 11 amino acids. CDR1 and CDR2 (germline): MDHEN, SYDVKM. The CDR3 reads CASQRVNTIYF. The CDR3 nucleotides are TGTGCCAGCCAGAGGGTAAACACCATATATTTT.

This sequence joins TRBV5-4 and TRBJ2-7; perhaps TRBD2 as D (6 bases). This CDR3 has 14 amino acids. V lost 1 base to trimming and J lost 5 bases, with 13 bases between them. Germline V gene lookup returns CDR1 SGHNT and CDR2 YYREEE (reference sequence). CDR3 sequence (DNA): TGTGCCAGCAGCTTGCGCGGCAGGGAGGACGAGCAGTACTTC. This codes for CASSLRGREDEQYF.

This clone was detected only once. The V and J genes are TRBV5-4 and TRBJ1-2; 8 bases match TRBD1. The CDR3 sequence is 15 residues long. J lost 8 bases, V lost 0 bases, and 9 bases had no gene match. Germline V gene lookup returns CDR1 SGHNT and CDR2 YYREEE (reference sequence). This CDR3 is CASSLAWTGSLGYTF. The DNA for the CDR3 is TGTGCCAGCAGCTTGGCTTGGACAGGGTCTTTGGGCTACACCTTC.

The chain employs TRBV7-9 and TRBJ2-1, with 8 nucleotides matching TRBD2. The V gene's germline CDR1 is SEHNR and CDR2 FQNEAQ (reference sequence). V dropped 6 bases and J dropped 8; count of bases not matched to a gene: 15. The CDR3 sequence is 16 residues long. The CDR3 DNA reads as TGTGCCAGCAGTAGACCGGGACTAGTTGTCTCCGATGAGCAGTTCTTC. Amino acid sequence: CASSRPGLVVSDEQFF.

The chain joins TRBV6-2 or TRBV6-3 to TRBJ2-7, with D unresolved. V was trimmed by 0 bases and J by 3 bases, leaving 21 bases between them. Looked up from germline, CDR1 is MNHEY and CDR2 is SVGEGT. The CDR3 runs to 18 residues. CDR3 loop: CASSYSNAATPKNYEQYF. The CDR3 coding sequence is TGTGCCAGCAGTTACTCGAACGCTGCGACACCCAAAAACTACGAGCAGTACTTC.

The chain has TRBV11-3 and TRBJ2-3; 10 nucleotides align to TRBD2. Germline assignment: CDR1 SGHNT and CDR2 YENEEA. The CDR3 runs 17 residues. The ends lost 2 bases at V and 4 bases at J; junction bases unmatched: 9. CDR3 region: CASSLWRQREGPDTQYF. DNA for the CDR3: TGTGCCAGCAGCTTATGGCGCCAGCGGGAGGGCCCAGATACGCAGTATTTT. The whole variable domain, filled in from reference TRBV11-3 and TRBJ2-3, reads EAGVVQSPRYKIIEKKQPVAFWCNPISGHNTLYWYLQNLGQGPELLIRYENEEAVDDSQLPKDRFSAERLKGVDSTLKIQPAELGDSAVYLCASSLWRQREGPDTQYFGPGTRLTVL.

The chain has TRBV24-1 and TRBJ2-1, with D maybe TRBD2 (5 bases). The CDR3 runs to 14 residues. V lost 5 bases, J lost 5 bases, and 12 bases lay in between. The V gene's germline CDR1 is KGHDR and CDR2 SFDVKD. CDR3 sequence (DNA): TGTGCCACCAGTGGGCGGGTTGGGGACAATGAGCAGTTCTTC. Its protein is CATSGRVGDNEQFF.

This clone was recorded only once. The rearrangement links TRBV10-1 to TRBJ2-2; 9 nucleotides agree with TRBD2. Germline assignment: CDR1 WNHNN and CDR2 SYGVQD (reference sequence). There are 15 residues in the CDR3. V gave up 5 bases and J gave up 5 bases; unmatched junction bases: 6. The CDR3 coding sequence is TGCGCCAGCAGTTACAGCGGGAGGCGTACCGGGGAGCTGTTTTTT. Encoded protein: CASSYSGRRTGELFF.

The chain employs TRBV6-1 and TRBJ2-7, with TRBD2 identical over 14 bases. The length of the CDR3 is 19 residues. The germline V gene has CDR1 MNHNS and CDR2 SASEGT. V trimming: 3 bases; J trimming: 6 bases; junction bases outside the gene matches: 16. The CDR3 loop reads CASSDAGTSGGPRVIEQYF. The CDR3 DNA sequence: TGTGCCAGCAGTGATGCCGGGACTAGCGGGGGCCCTAGGGTCATCGAGCAGTACTTC.

On this clone: No conserved phenylalanine or tryptophan ends this CDR3, so it is likely a read error. No DNA is shown, since the ends of the CDR3 on it are uncertain; the CDR3 is the one TCRdb lists. The chain combines TRBV18 with TRBJ1-5; TRBD1 is the table's D call, not checked against the DNA. The germline V gene encodes CDR1 KGHSH and CDR2 LQKENI. A total of 12 residues make up the CDR3, ends included. CDR3 loop: CASSSDTGTRVY.